These 30 T cell receptor beta chains were all obtained from the same sample, sequenced in a study of PD-1 blockade in classical Hodgkin lymphoma. This table comes from immunoSEQ multiplex PCR, and its TCRdb copy is limited to in-frame clones, with some not included. Of about 11,000 clones in the sample, approximately 80% were seen once. Relapse was seen in all patients after autologous stem cell transplantation, and brentuximab vedotin exposure was variable. Sequencing used peripheral blood mononuclear cells (PBMCs), obtained before the second cycle of nivolumab. These receptors came from a human donor with classical Hodgkin lymphoma.

The rearrangement joins TRBV7-5 to TRBJ1-2. TRBV7-5 is termed a pseudogene. The CDR3 loop spans 13 amino acids. In DNA form, the CDR3 reads TGTGTCAGAAGCTCCCTTAGGGCAGATGGCTACACCTTC. It specifies CVRSSLRADGYTF.

This chain links TRBV10-3 with TRBJ2-7; 8 nucleotides align to TRBD2. The CDR3 runs 14 residues. Looked up from germline, CDR1 is ENHRY and CDR2 is SYGVKD. V dropped 2 bases and J dropped 6; count of bases not matched to a gene: 6. The CDR3 is CAISEREGPFEQYF. The CDR3 DNA reads TGTGCCATCAGTGAGCGGGAGGGCCCCTTCGAGCAGTACTTC.

This clone was observed a few times. For the CDR3, the DNA is TGTGCCATCAGCTTCAAGATCAATCAAACCTACGAGCAGTACTTC. Amino acids: CAISFKINQTYEQYF. The chain carries TRBV10-3 and TRBJ2-7; no clear D gene. Deletions cut 6 bases from V and 2 bases from J, with 17 bases between. Germline-derived CDR1 and CDR2 are ENHRY and SYGVKD. The CDR3 is made up of 15 amino acids.

The genes are TRBV7-2 and TRBJ2-1; TRBD2 aligns across 10 bases. The CDR3 is 17 amino acids. V was clipped by 0 bases and J by 9 bases; unmatched bases: 11. The germline V gene has CDR1 SGHTA and CDR2 FQGNSA. The CDR3 DNA reads as TGTGCCAGCAGCTTAGCGCTAAAGTGGCTAGCGGGAGCTGAGCAGTTCTTC. Protein sequence: CASSLALKWLAGAEQFF.

The V call is TRBV19, the J call TRBJ1-5; D is unclear. Trimming pared 0 bases from V and 4 bases from J, leaving 7 bases between. The CDR3 has 14 amino acids. Germline assignment: CDR1 LNHDA and CDR2 SQIVND (reference sequence). The CDR3 DNA sequence: TGTGCCAGTAGTATAGACAGTAGTAATCAGCCCCAGCATTTT. It is translated as CASSIDSSNQPQHF.

The V call is TRBV27, the J call TRBJ1-5, with D unclear. Trimming pared 5 bases from V and 5 bases from J, leaving 22 bases between. The CDR3 covers 17 residues. The germline V gene has CDR1 MNHEY and CDR2 SMNVEV (reference sequence). CDR3 nucleotides: TGTGCCAGCAGTCCCCGGGGTACAGAACCACTTTATCAGCCCCAGCATTTT. Its translation is CASSPRGTEPLYQPQHF.

This clone was observed a handful of times. The CDR3 loop reads CASSLGFRELFF. The CDR3 DNA reads TGTGCCAGCAGCTTAGGGTTCCGGGAGCTGTTTTTT. V usage is TRBV7-9 and J usage is TRBJ2-2; D not resolved. Trimming removed 1 base at V and 9 bases at J, with 6 bases between. This CDR3 has 12 residues. Germline assignment: CDR1 SEHNR and CDR2 FQNEAQ (reference sequence).

This chain uses TRBV2 with TRBJ2-7, with D maybe TRBD2 (6 bases). Trimming removed 6 bases from V and 1 base from J, with 7 bases in between. The CDR3 loop spans 12 amino acids. The germline gives CDR1 SNHLY, CDR2 FYNNEI. This CDR3 reads CASRAGSYEQYF. DNA of the CDR3: TGTGCCAGCAGGGCGGGATCCTACGAGCAGTACTTC.

This rearrangement joins TRBV28 to TRBJ1-1, with 8 bases aligning to TRBD1. The germline V gene encodes CDR1 MDHEN and CDR2 SYDVKM. CDR3 length: 14 residues. V lost 5 bases, J lost 4 bases, and 6 bases stayed unmatched. CDR3 nucleotide sequence: TGTGCCAGCAGTCACAGGGGGGGGTTCACTGAAGCTTTCTTT. Amino acid sequence: CASSHRGGFTEAFF.

The gene calls are TRBV6-5 and TRBJ2-6; D unresolved. V shed 3 bases and J shed 4 bases, with 10 bases lying between them. Germline loops: CDR1 MNHEY, CDR2 SVGAGI. The CDR3 runs 15 residues. DNA for the CDR3: TGTGCCAGCAGTTATGGGTTGACCGGGGCCAACGTCCTGACTTTC. Its translation is CASSYGLTGANVLTF.

This clone showed up just once. At one of its ends the junction is not consistent with the germline gene, which may arise from a read error. The V gene is TRBV6-1, the J gene TRBJ2-3; perhaps TRBD1 as D (6 bases). The CDR3 has 10 amino acids. The germline V gene has CDR1 MNHNS and CDR2 SASEGT. CDR3 nucleotide sequence: TGTGCCAGCAGTGAAACCACAGGGACCTTT. Protein product: CASSETTGTF.

The V call is TRBV6-6, the J call TRBJ1-5; 9 bases agree with TRBD1. The ends lost 0 bases at V and 4 bases at J; junction bases unmatched: 1. CDR1 and CDR2 (germline): MNHNY, SVGAGI (reference sequence). The CDR3 sequence is 15 residues long. The CDR3 region is CASSYSGTGNQPQHF. The CDR3 DNA sequence: TGTGCCAGCAGTTACTCCGGGACAGGGAATCAGCCCCAGCATTTT.

The chain is built from TRBV5-8 and TRBJ1-4, with D possibly being TRBD1 (6 bases). CDR3 length equals 14 residues. The V gene lost 2 bases and the J gene lost 6 bases, with 11 bases spanning the gap. From germline, CDR1 is SGHTS and CDR2 YDEGEE. The CDR3 protein is CASSFPGGDEKLFF. The CDR3 bases are TGTGCCAGCAGCTTTCCGGGGGGCGATGAAAAACTGTTTTTT.

The gene calls are TRBV2 and TRBJ2-7; D may be TRBD1 or TRBD2 (7 bases each). This CDR3 has 13 residues. Looked up from germline, CDR1 is SNHLY and CDR2 is FYNNEI. Deletions cut 4 bases from V and 4 bases from J, with 11 bases between. CDR3 residues: CASSGQGGYEQYF. CDR3 nucleotide sequence: TGTGCCAGCAGTGGGCAGGGGGGGTACGAGCAGTACTTC.

This clone was seen only a few times. V and J are TRBV5-6 and TRBJ2-4; 9 nucleotides match TRBD1. The length of the CDR3 is 16 residues. The germline V gene has CDR1 SGHDT and CDR2 YYEEEE. V lost 4 bases and J lost 5; bases outside the gene matches: 10. As DNA, the CDR3 is TGTGCCAGCAGCCACAACTACAGGGGGCTGCAAAACATTCAGTACTTC. It codes for CASSHNYRGLQNIQYF. The full variable domain, rest sourced from reference TRBV5-6 and TRBJ2-4, is DAGVTQSPTHLIKTRGQQVTLRCSPKSGHDTVSWYQQALGQGPQFIFQYYEEEERQRGNFPDRFSGHQFPNYSSELNVNALLLGDSALYLCASSHNYRGLQNIQYFGAGTRLSVL.

This chain uses TRBV29-1 with TRBJ1-1; D may be TRBD1 (6 bases). CDR3 length: 15 amino acids. Trimming removed 1 base from V and 1 base from J, with 13 bases in between. The germline V gene encodes CDR1 SQVTM and CDR2 ANQGSEA. DNA of the CDR3: TGCAGCGTTGAAGGCTCCGTGGACAGGAACACTGAAGCTTTCTTT. It specifies CSVEGSVDRNTEAFF.

This chain connects TRBV29-1 to TRBJ2-2; 8 positions match TRBD2. The CDR3 sequence is 15 residues long. Germline V gene sequence: CDR1 SQVTM, CDR2 ANQGSEA. Trimming cost V 2 bases and J 0 bases; bases outside gene matches: 2. Written as DNA, the CDR3 is TGCAGCGTTGAAATAGCGGGGACGAACACCGGGGAGCTGTTTTTT. Translation gives CSVEIAGTNTGELFF.

The J gene is TRBJ2-1, the V gene TRBV4-1, with D maybe TRBD1 (5 bases). The V end was cut by 0 bases, the J end by 2 bases, with 17 bases between. Per germline, CDR1 MGHRA and CDR2 YSYEKL. The CDR3 length is 18 residues. The CDR3 loop reads CASSQDSGVGRAYNEQFF. CDR3 DNA sequence: TGCGCCAGCAGCCAAGATAGTGGGGTGGGCAGGGCCTACAATGAGCAGTTCTTC.

This clone occurred a few times. The chain combines TRBV28 with TRBJ2-4, with 7 bases that match TRBD1. The CDR3 spans 14 residues. J was trimmed by 3 bases and V by 6 bases; bases with no gene match: 5. Germline V gene data show CDR1 as MDHEN and CDR2 as SYDVKM. The CDR3 nucleotides are TGTGCCAGCAGCCGGGGACAGAGCAAAAACATTCAGTACTTC. It specifies CASSRGQSKNIQYF. Full variable domain (outside the CDR3, taken from reference TRBV28 and TRBJ2-4): DVKVTQSSRYLVKRTGEKVFLECVQDMDHENMFWYRQDPGLGLRLIYFSYDVKMKEKGDIPEGYSVSREKKERFSLILESASTNQTSMYLCASSRGQSKNIQYFGAGTRLSVL.

This clone was detected a few times. The chain recombines TRBV28 with TRBJ1-4; possibly TRBD1 for D (6 bases). CDR3 length equals 14 residues. From germline, CDR1 is MDHEN and CDR2 SYDVKM. Trimming left V 8 bases short and J 7 bases short, with 17 bases between. The CDR3 sequence is CASRDILEGEKLFF. The CDR3 DNA reads as TGTGCCAGCCGGGACATCCTTGAGGGTGAAAAACTGTTTTTT.

CDR3 loop: CASSLGPGDGAEQYF. The CDR3 region has the DNA TGTGCCAGCAGCTTAGGACCAGGGGACGGGGCTGAGCAGTACTTC. The chain couples TRBV7-6 to TRBJ2-7; a weak D match, TRBD1 (6 bases). The germline V and J ends were trimmed by 1 base and 7 bases, with 17 bases remaining between them. Germline V lookup: CDR1 SGHVS, CDR2 FNYEAQ. This CDR3 region has 15 residues.

DNA of the CDR3: TGCGCCAGCAGCTTGGCGTGGCTTGGATCCGAGCAGTACTTC. Translating it yields CASSLAWLGSEQYF. The chain employs TRBV5-1 and TRBJ2-7; D is unresolved. Trimming pared 0 bases from V and 6 bases from J, leaving 13 bases between. Germline V gene data show CDR1 as SGHRS and CDR2 as YFSETQ. The CDR3 runs 14 residues.

The rearrangement uses TRBV29-1 and TRBJ1-2; a possible D gene is TRBD1 (6 bases). This CDR3 is built from 13 residues. CDR1 and CDR2 (germline): SQVTM, ANQGSEA. Trimming left V 7 bases short and J 4 bases short, with 16 bases between. CDR3: CSDVTGDGYGYTF. The CDR3 DNA reads TGCAGCGACGTGACAGGAGACGGCTATGGCTACACCTTC.

The CDR3 loop reads CASTKTWAQYF. For the CDR3, the DNA is TGTGCCAGCACCAAGACCTGGGCCCAGTACTTC. The rearrangement links TRBV28 to TRBJ2-5; D unresolved. The ends were cut back, 7 bases at V and 9 bases at J, with 12 bases in the middle. Germline assignment: CDR1 MDHEN and CDR2 SYDVKM. The CDR3 is made up of 11 amino acids.

This chain connects TRBV5-1 to TRBJ2-5; 16 nucleotides line up with TRBD2. Unmatched junction bases numbered 7, after V lost 3 bases and J lost 2 bases. Per germline, CDR1 SGHRS and CDR2 YFSETQ. This CDR3 has 18 residues. This CDR3 reads CASSYGTSGRAIQETQYF. The CDR3 DNA reads as TGCGCCAGCAGCTACGGGACTAGCGGGAGGGCCATTCAAGAGACCCAGTACTTC.

This clone appeared a single time. The chain is built from TRBV5-4 and TRBJ2-7; 11 bases line up with TRBD2. Germline CDR1 and CDR2: SGHNT and YYREEE (reference sequence). The CDR3 consists of 15 residues. With V trimmed by 4 bases and J by 3 bases, 6 bases remained unmatched. The CDR3 coding sequence is TGTGCCAGCAGCCCCGGGACTAGCGGATTCTACGAGCAGTACTTC. Its protein is CASSPGTSGFYEQYF.

This rearrangement joins TRBV28 to TRBJ2-2; 10 bases fit TRBD1. This CDR3 spans 16 amino acids. The germline V gene encodes CDR1 MDHEN and CDR2 SYDVKM. V lost 4 bases, J lost 7 bases, and 9 bases stayed unmatched. CDR3 protein: CASSSLRDRGRGELFF. CDR3 DNA: TGTGCCAGCAGTTCCCTCCGGGACAGGGGACGCGGGGAGCTGTTTTTT.

The chain recombines TRBV27 with TRBJ2-7; 11 bases fit TRBD2. CDR3 length equals 15 residues. V lost 6 bases, J lost 4 bases, and 8 bases stayed unmatched. CDR1 is MNHEY and CDR2 is SMNVEV in the germline V gene (reference sequence). CDR3 bases: TGTGCCAGCAGCTCTCCGGGACTAGCGGCTTACGAGCAGTACTTC. Translation: CASSSPGLAAYEQYF.

The chain combines TRBV2 with TRBJ2-5, with TRBD1 matching over 7 bases. CDR3 size: 15 residues. The ends lost 3 bases at V and 4 bases at J; junction bases unmatched: 8. CDR1 is SNHLY and CDR2 is FYNNEI in the germline V gene. The DNA for the CDR3 is TGTGCCAGCAGTGATTTGACAGGGTCGGCAGAGACCCAGTACTTC. Translated, it gives CASSDLTGSAETQYF.

This sequence joins TRBV7-3 and TRBJ1-3; D remains unclear. The CDR3 has 13 amino acids. Trimming stripped 5 bases from V and 3 bases from J, with 8 bases between. Germline CDR1 SGHTA, CDR2 FQGTGA. The chain's CDR3 is CASSPSLGNTIYF. The CDR3 DNA reads as TGTGCCAGCAGCCCCAGCCTTGGAAACACCATATATTTT.